This paragraph covers one T cell receptor (beta chain) sequence. The sample comes from a study of cytotoxic CD8 clonotypes in ibrutinib-treated CLL. As for the study in general: Of the patients, around 12 were relapsed/refractory, some 15 treatment-naive and roughly 17 IGHV unmutated.

V dropped 4 bases and J dropped 2 bases, with 12 bases sitting between them. The germline V gene has CDR1 ENHRY and CDR2 SYGVKD. The CDR3 is 15 amino acids. Deep sequencing aimed at 1 in 200,000 to 1 in 1 million T cells' resolution. Using immunoSEQ multiplex PCR, the repertoire was profiled, and TCRdb retains in-frame clones only, with some absent. The sample holds under 300,000 clones; 70% are singletons and the top ten take 15%. Sequencing was performed on PBMCs, taken after 24 months of ibrutinib treatment. This receptor was identified in a human donor with chronic lymphocytic leukemia. V and J are TRBV10-3 and TRBJ1-3; TRBD1 might be the D (5 bases). The DNA for the CDR3 is TGTGCCATCAGTGGACAGCCACCTCCTGGAAACACCATATATTTT. Its translation: CAISGQPPPGNTIYF.